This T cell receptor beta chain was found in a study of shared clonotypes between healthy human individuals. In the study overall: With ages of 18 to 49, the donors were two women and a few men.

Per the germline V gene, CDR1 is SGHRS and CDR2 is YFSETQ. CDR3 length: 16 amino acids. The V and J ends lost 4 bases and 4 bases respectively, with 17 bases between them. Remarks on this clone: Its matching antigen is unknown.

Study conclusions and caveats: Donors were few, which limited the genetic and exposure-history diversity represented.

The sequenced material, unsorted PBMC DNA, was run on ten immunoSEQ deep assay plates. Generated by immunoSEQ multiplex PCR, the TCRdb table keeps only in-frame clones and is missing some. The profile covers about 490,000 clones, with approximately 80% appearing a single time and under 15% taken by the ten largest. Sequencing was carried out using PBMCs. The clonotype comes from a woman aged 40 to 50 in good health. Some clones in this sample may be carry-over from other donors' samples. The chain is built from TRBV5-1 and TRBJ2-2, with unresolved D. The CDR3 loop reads CASSTIIAGGTGELFF. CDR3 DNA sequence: TGCGCCAGCAGCACGATTATAGCCGGCGGCACCGGGGAGCTGTTTTTT.